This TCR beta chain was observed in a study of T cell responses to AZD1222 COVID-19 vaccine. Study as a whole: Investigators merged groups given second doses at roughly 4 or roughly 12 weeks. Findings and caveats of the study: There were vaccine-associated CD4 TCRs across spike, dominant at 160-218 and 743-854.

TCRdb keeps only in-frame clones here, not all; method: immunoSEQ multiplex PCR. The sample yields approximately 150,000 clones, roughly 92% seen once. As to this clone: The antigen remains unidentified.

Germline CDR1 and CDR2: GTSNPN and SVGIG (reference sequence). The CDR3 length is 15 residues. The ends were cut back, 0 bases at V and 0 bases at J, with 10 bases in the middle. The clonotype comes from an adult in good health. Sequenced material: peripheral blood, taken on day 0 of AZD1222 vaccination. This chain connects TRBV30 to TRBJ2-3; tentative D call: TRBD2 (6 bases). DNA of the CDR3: TGTGCCTGGAGTGTATCTAGCGTGAGCACAGATACGCAGTATTTT. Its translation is CAWSVSSVSTDTQYF.